The clone carrying this TCR beta chain occurred many times. The antigen remains unidentified. This sample was included in a study of response to subunit inactivated influenza vaccine. Study-level points and caveats: Few additional T cells are recruited per seasonal influenza vaccination, authors suggested.

Trimming pared 6 bases from V and 5 bases from J, leaving 11 bases between. CDR3 length: 13 amino acids. CDR1 ENHRY and CDR2 SYGVKD come from the germline V gene. Using its own MiXCR run on the RT-PCR reads, TCRdb lists one record per CDR3 protein. The sample lists more than 450,000 distinct CDR3 sequences; less than 8% were seen once. The receptor was isolated from a man aged 45 to 75 who received an inactivated influenza vaccine. Sample: PBMCs from blood, taken less than 30 months after vaccination. The V and J genes are TRBV10-3 and TRBJ1-5; D unresolved. CDR3 DNA: TGTGCCATCAGGAAGACGGCAGATCAGCCCCAGCATTTT. It is translated as CAIRKTADQPQHF.